This TCR beta chain was captured by sequencing in a study of blood T cell repertoires in COVID-19. Study as a whole: Sites across the United States, Italy and Spain contributed samples from acute and convalescent COVID-19. T cells, B-cell-depleted T cells, or PBMCs provided the cDNA or gDNA that served as material.

Germline trimming cut 0 bases from V and 5 bases from J; bases unmatched to any gene: 4. Germline CDR1 SGHNT, CDR2 YENEEA. CDR3 length: 15 amino acids. Under the authors' procedure: Researchers report that nucleated cell counts were estimated from reference gene primer amplification. Sequencing used immunoSEQ multiplex PCR; TCRdb keeps in-frame clones, though not all of them. The V and J calls and clone size are taken from that table; D and trimming were inferred from the DNA. The sample has about 430,000 clones; roughly 90% are singletons. A case of COVID-19 had been met by exposed participants within 2 weeks before study entry.

Sequencing used PBMCs or T cells enriched from blood (not recorded which). The TCR sequence derives from a woman younger than 35 who had been exposed to COVID-19. J is TRBJ2-1 and V is TRBV11-3, with TRBD1 identical over 7 bases. The CDR3 DNA follows: TGTGCCAGCAGCTTAGATCCGGACAGGAACAATGAGCAGTTCTTC. Translating gives CASSLDPDRNNEQFF. The variable domain in full, completed from reference TRBV11-3 and TRBJ2-1, reads EAGVVQSPRYKIIEKKQPVAFWCNPISGHNTLYWYLQNLGQGPELLIRYENEEAVDDSQLPKDRFSAERLKGVDSTLKIQPAELGDSAVYLCASSLDPDRNNEQFFGPGTRLTVL.